The 27 T cell receptor beta chains given below trace back to one sample, sequenced in a study of blood T cell repertoires in COVID-19. Repertoires were generated with immunoSEQ multiplex PCR, while TCRdb's copy carries only in-frame clones and drops some. The sample gives roughly 240,000 clones, around 86% of which show up once; roughly 4% is in the top ten. Sequenced: peripheral blood. The receptors shown here come from a man aged 18 to 35 with active or convalescent COVID-19.

The chain has TRBV24-1 and TRBJ2-5; TRBD2 agrees at 10 bases. CDR1 and CDR2 from the germline V gene are KGHDR and SFDVKD. The CDR3 length is 16 residues. Trimming removed 3 bases from V and 4 bases from J; junction bases left unmatched: 7. The CDR3, as DNA: TGTGCCACCAGTGATAGGGTACTAGCGGGGAGAGAGACCCAGTACTTC. Translating it yields CATSDRVLAGRETQYF.

The rearrangement uses TRBV29-1 and TRBJ1-2; D uncertain. V lost 2 bases and J lost 4, with 17 bases in between. The CDR3 is 15 residues long. Germline CDR1 reads SQVTM; CDR2 reads ANQGSEA. This CDR3 is CSVEPPESRSYGYTF. CDR3 nucleotides: TGCAGCGTTGAACCTCCGGAGAGCCGGTCCTATGGCTACACCTTC.

This clone was detected only a few times. This chain links TRBV4-1 with TRBJ2-2; D unclear. The V and J ends lost 0 bases and 4 bases respectively, with 9 bases between them. From germline, CDR1 is MGHRA and CDR2 YSYEKL. The CDR3 runs to 15 residues. The CDR3 is CASSQDLGFTGELFF. Written as DNA, the CDR3 is TGCGCCAGCAGCCAAGATTTGGGCTTCACCGGGGAGCTGTTTTTT.

This chain joins TRBV28 and TRBJ2-3, with D tentatively TRBD1 (6 bases). Germline V gene sequence: CDR1 MDHEN, CDR2 SYDVKM. This CDR3 is 15 amino acids long. Trimming took 4 bases from V and 5 from J, leaving 16 bases between them. CDR3 sequence reads: CASSSGTSNLDTQYF. In DNA, the CDR3 is TGTGCCAGCAGTTCCGGGACAAGTAATTTAGATACGCAGTATTTT.

This clone was recorded only once. This sequence joins TRBV6-5 and TRBJ1-2; TRBD1 matches 9 bases. The trim removed 6 bases at V and 8 bases at J, leaving 10 bases unmatched. The CDR3 spans 14 residues. CDR1 is MNHEY and CDR2 is SVGAGI in the germline V gene. CDR3 sequence: CASSYTGGLGGYTF. The CDR3 DNA sequence: TGTGCCAGCAGCTACACAGGGGGCCTCGGGGGCTACACCTTC.

The chain recombines TRBV29-1 with TRBJ1-1, with 10 bases fitting TRBD1. There are 13 residues in the CDR3. V trimming: 7 bases; J trimming: 3 bases; junction bases outside the gene matches: 5. Germline loops: CDR1 SQVTM, CDR2 ANQGSEA. CDR3 amino acids: CSARQGAHTEAFF. The CDR3 coding sequence is TGCAGCGCCAGACAGGGGGCGCACACTGAAGCTTTCTTT.

This clone was seen just once. The chain links TRBV24-1 to TRBJ2-7; 7 bases map to TRBD1. The V segment lost 4 bases and the J segment 6 bases; nucleotides outside the gene matches: 5. Germline V gene sequence: CDR1 KGHDR, CDR2 SFDVKD. This CDR3 has 13 amino acids. The CDR3 sequence is CATSEVDRTEQYF. The CDR3 coding sequence is TGTGCCACCAGTGAGGTGGACAGGACCGAGCAGTACTTC.

The rearrangement links TRBV14 to TRBJ2-3, with 10 nucleotides matching TRBD2. Trimming removed 2 bases from V and 4 bases from J; junction bases left unmatched: 15. The CDR3 totals 19 residues. Germline V lookup: CDR1 SGHDN, CDR2 FVKESK. CDR3 sequence (DNA): TGTGCCAGCAGCCAATCGACTGCTAGCGGGAGTATAGGGCCAGATACGCAGTATTTT. Protein product: CASSQSTASGSIGPDTQYF. Together with reference TRBV14 and TRBJ2-3, the CDR3 gives the full variable domain: EAGVTQFPSHSVIEKGQTVTLRCDPISGHDNLYWYRRVMGKEIKFLLHFVKESKQDESGMPNNRFLAERTGGTYSTLKVQPAELEDSGVYFCASSQSTASGSIGPDTQYFGPGTRLTVL.

The chain uses TRBV18 and TRBJ2-2; D unclear. Looked up from germline, CDR1 is KGHSH and CDR2 is LQKENI. The CDR3 loop spans 15 amino acids. Trimming removed 6 bases from V and 5 bases from J, with 16 bases in between. In nucleotides, the CDR3 is TGTGCCAGCTCTCTAAATGCCCCTGAAACCGGGGAGCTGTTTTTT. This encodes CASSLNAPETGELFF.

The chain combines TRBV12-3 or TRBV12-4 with TRBJ1-1; D call uncertain. This CDR3 spans 12 amino acids. The V end lost 3 bases, the J end lost 11 bases, and 13 bases lay between the germline ends. CDR3 residues: CASSLTGERAFF. CDR3 sequence (DNA): TGTGCCAGCAGTTTGACCGGGGAACGGGCTTTCTTT.

Written as DNA, the CDR3 is TGTGCCAGCAGCCAAGGTGTTGGCGGAAACACCATATATTTT. Protein: CASSQGVGGNTIYF. V gene TRBV14 combines with J gene TRBJ1-3; D is undetermined. V shed 1 base and J shed 4 bases, with 8 bases lying between them. This CDR3 region has 14 residues. Germline values: CDR1 SGHDN, CDR2 FVKESK.

The gene calls are TRBV6-2 or TRBV6-3 and TRBJ2-2; 9 bases align to TRBD2. V shed 2 bases and J 6 bases; nucleotides not matched to a gene: 13. The germline V gene encodes CDR1 MNHEY and CDR2 SVGEGT. The CDR3 is 18 amino acids. CDR3: CASSYRRLAGGPPGELFF. As DNA, the CDR3 is TGTGCCAGCAGTTACCGCCGATTGGCGGGAGGGCCTCCCGGGGAGCTGTTTTTT.

DNA for the CDR3: TGTGCCACCAGTGACTCCCAGAGAGGGGAAAAACTGTTTTTT. Protein sequence: CATSDSQRGEKLFF. The chain is built from TRBV24-1 and TRBJ1-4; D remains ambiguous. The CDR3 covers 14 residues. From germline, CDR1 is KGHDR and CDR2 SFDVKD. V lost 4 bases and J lost 8, with 13 bases in between.

The V call is TRBV27, the J call TRBJ1-5, with TRBD1 matching 7 bases. This CDR3 is 15 amino acids long. The germline gives CDR1 MNHEY, CDR2 SMNVEV (reference sequence). The junction had 6 bases not matched to a gene; V was cut back by 5 bases and J by 2 bases. The DNA for the CDR3 is TGTGCCAGCAGTCTCAGGGGGACGGGCAATCAGCCCCAGCATTTT. This translates into CASSLRGTGNQPQHF.

The chain uses TRBV19 and TRBJ1-2; 8 bases align to TRBD1. Germline V CDR1 and CDR2: LNHDA, SQIVND (reference sequence). Unmatched junction bases numbered 6, after V lost 2 bases and J lost 4 bases. This CDR3 is built from 15 residues. The CDR3 loop is CASSIFGQGSYGYTF. CDR3 DNA: TGTGCCAGTAGTATATTTGGACAGGGATCCTATGGCTACACCTTC.

J is TRBJ2-5 and V is TRBV3-1 (or the pseudogene TRBV3-2); unclear D gene. Trimming stripped 4 bases from V and 3 bases from J, with 12 bases between. Germline CDR1 is LGHDT and CDR2 is YNNKEL (reference sequence). This CDR3 is built from 14 residues. This CDR3 is CASSPLDFKETQYF. In DNA form, the CDR3 reads TGTGCCAGCAGCCCGCTTGACTTTAAAGAGACCCAGTACTTC.

V usage is TRBV10-3 and J usage is TRBJ2-1; 9 bases align to TRBD1. Germline CDR1 is ENHRY and CDR2 is SYGVKD. Unmatched junction bases numbered 7, after V lost 8 bases and J lost 8 bases. The CDR3 runs 13 residues. The CDR3 here is CAIEGQGKDEQFF. The CDR3 DNA reads TGTGCCATCGAAGGACAGGGGAAAGATGAGCAGTTCTTC.

This clone was seen only once. This chain uses TRBV7-2 with TRBJ2-7; TRBD1 might be the D (6 bases). This CDR3 has 14 residues. The germline CDR1 and CDR2 sequences are SGHTA and FQGNSA. With 1 base removed from V and 6 bases from J, the gap between germline ends came to 13 bases. In DNA form, the CDR3 reads TGTGCCAGCAGCTTAGAGGGGACACGAAGCGAGCAGTACTTC. This gives the protein CASSLEGTRSEQYF.

CDR3 residues: CASSSSQGNYGYTF. The CDR3 nucleotides read TGTGCCAGCAGTTCCTCCCAGGGAAACTATGGCTACACCTTC. The chain recombines TRBV28 with TRBJ1-2, with D maybe TRBD1 (5 bases). The CDR3 spans 14 residues. From germline, CDR1 is MDHEN and CDR2 SYDVKM. The V gene lost 4 bases and the J gene lost 2 bases, with 11 bases spanning the gap.

The V call is TRBV2, the J call TRBJ2-4; D is perhaps TRBD2 (6 bases). Germline CDR1 SNHLY, CDR2 FYNNEI. V was clipped by 6 bases and J by 6 bases, with 6 bases between them. The CDR3 spans 11 residues. The CDR3 reads CASRGGNIQYF. The CDR3 region has the DNA TGTGCCAGCAGGGGGGGAAACATTCAGTACTTC.

There are a few counts of this clone. The chain combines TRBV5-1 with TRBJ1-6; 9 bases are a match to TRBD1. Germline V gives CDR1 SGHRS, CDR2 YFSETQ. V shed 4 bases, J shed 10 bases, and the junction held 12 bases outside the gene matches. There are 16 residues in the CDR3. CDR3 in amino acids: CASSLEGQGRNSPLHF. For the CDR3, the DNA is TGCGCCAGCAGCCTAGAGGGACAGGGAAGAAACTCACCCCTCCACTTT.

In its sample, this clone was seen a few times. The rearrangement uses TRBV3-1 (or the pseudogene TRBV3-2) and TRBJ1-6; TRBD1 might be the D (6 bases). V was clipped by 8 bases and J by 7 bases, with 15 bases between them. CDR1 and CDR2 (germline): LGHDT, YNNKEL (reference sequence). The CDR3 totals 14 residues. The CDR3 is CASGTNSGNSPLHF. The DNA of the CDR3 is TGTGCCAGCGGGACAAATTCAGGGAATTCACCCCTCCACTTT.

The chain recombines TRBV28 with TRBJ1-4; TRBD1 is a possible D gene (5 bases). CDR1 MDHEN and CDR2 SYDVKM come from the germline V gene. V was cut by 6 bases and J by 10 bases, with 21 bases left in between. The CDR3 sequence is 15 residues long. The CDR3 region has the DNA TGTGCCAGCAGCCCGAGCGGGGCGGGAGGGGCAAAACTGTTTTTT. Protein sequence: CASSPSGAGGAKLFF.

The chain has TRBV7-2 and TRBJ2-5; 7 nucleotides agree with TRBD2. The germline gives CDR1 SGHTA, CDR2 FQGNSA. The CDR3 extends over 16 amino acids. J lost 5 bases, V lost 2 bases, and 11 bases had no gene match. CDR3 sequence reads: CASSLFLAGVLETQYF. The DNA for the CDR3 is TGTGCCAGCAGCTTATTTCTCGCGGGAGTCTTGGAGACCCAGTACTTC.

V usage is TRBV7-3 and J usage is TRBJ1-1; D is undetermined. V lost 5 bases and J 0 bases, leaving 7 bases between the germline ends. The CDR3 loop spans 13 amino acids. The germline V gene has CDR1 SGHTA and CDR2 FQGTGA. CDR3 region: CASSTTVNTEAFF. The DNA for the CDR3 is TGTGCCAGCAGCACAACAGTGAACACTGAAGCTTTCTTT.

The V gene is TRBV12-3 or TRBV12-4, the J gene TRBJ1-1, with D unresolved. The CDR3 length is 13 residues. V was shortened by 6 bases and J by 1 base, with 9 bases between the two germline ends. In DNA, the CDR3 is TGTGCCAGCAGCGGCCGGGGGAACACTGAAGCTTTCTTT. As protein: CASSGRGNTEAFF.

The chain is built from TRBV7-9 and TRBJ1-2; 10 bases are a match to TRBD1. Trimming cost V 5 bases and J 9 bases; bases outside gene matches: 6. CDR1 is SEHNR and CDR2 is FQNEAQ in the germline V gene (reference sequence). The CDR3 consists of 13 residues. The CDR3 DNA sequence: TGTGCCAGCAGCGGGGACAGGGGATCAAGCTACACCTTC. This encodes CASSGDRGSSYTF.